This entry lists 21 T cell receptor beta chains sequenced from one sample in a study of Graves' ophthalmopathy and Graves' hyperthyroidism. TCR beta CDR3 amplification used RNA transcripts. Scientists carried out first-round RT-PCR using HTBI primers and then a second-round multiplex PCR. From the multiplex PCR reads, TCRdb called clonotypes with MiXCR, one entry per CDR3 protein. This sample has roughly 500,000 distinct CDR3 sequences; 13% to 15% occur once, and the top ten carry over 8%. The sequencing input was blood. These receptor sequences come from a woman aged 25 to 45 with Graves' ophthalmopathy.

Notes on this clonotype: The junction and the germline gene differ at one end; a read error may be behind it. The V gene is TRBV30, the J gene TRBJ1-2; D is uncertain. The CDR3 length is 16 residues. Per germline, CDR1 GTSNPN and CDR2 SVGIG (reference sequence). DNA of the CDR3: TGTGCCTGGAGTGTATCTTCTTCCCTCCGGAACTATAGCTACACCTTC. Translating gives CAWSVSSSLRNYSYTF.

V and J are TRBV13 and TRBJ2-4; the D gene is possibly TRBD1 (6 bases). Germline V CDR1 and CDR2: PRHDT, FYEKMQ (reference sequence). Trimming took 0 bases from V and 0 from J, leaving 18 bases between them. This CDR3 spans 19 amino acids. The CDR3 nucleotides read TGTGCCAGCAGCTTAGGGAGGCCCCTAGGACAGCTAGCCAAAAACATTCAGTACTTC. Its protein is CASSLGRPLGQLAKNIQYF.

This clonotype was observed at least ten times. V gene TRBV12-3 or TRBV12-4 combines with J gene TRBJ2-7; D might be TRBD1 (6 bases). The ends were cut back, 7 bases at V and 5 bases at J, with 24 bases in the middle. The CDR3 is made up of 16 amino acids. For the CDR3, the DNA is TGTGCCAGCACCTACAGGGCGCTAACCATTGGGGACGAGCAGTACTTC. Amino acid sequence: CASTYRALTIGDEQYF.

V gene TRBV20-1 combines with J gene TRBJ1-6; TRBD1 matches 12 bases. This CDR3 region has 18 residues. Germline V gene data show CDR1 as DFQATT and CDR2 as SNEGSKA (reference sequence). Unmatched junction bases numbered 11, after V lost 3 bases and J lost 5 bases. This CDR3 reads CSARKTGDRGRDNSPLHF. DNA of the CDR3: TGCAGTGCTAGGAAAACAGGGGACAGGGGGCGCGATAATTCACCCCTCCACTTT.

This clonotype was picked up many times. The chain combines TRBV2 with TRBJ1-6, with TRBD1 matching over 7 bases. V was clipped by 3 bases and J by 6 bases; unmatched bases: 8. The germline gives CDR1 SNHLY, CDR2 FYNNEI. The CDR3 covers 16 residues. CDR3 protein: CASSELGTELNSPLHF. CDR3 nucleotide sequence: TGTGCCAGCAGTGAGTTGGGGACAGAGCTTAATTCACCCCTCCACTTT.

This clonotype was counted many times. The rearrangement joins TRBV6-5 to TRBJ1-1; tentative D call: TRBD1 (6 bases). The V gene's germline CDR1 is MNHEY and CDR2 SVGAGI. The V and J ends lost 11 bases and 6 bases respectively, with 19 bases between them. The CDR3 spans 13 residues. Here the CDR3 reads CAGRGTQGSEAFF. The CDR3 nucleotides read TGTGCCGGAAGGGGGACACAAGGTTCTGAAGCTTTCTTT.

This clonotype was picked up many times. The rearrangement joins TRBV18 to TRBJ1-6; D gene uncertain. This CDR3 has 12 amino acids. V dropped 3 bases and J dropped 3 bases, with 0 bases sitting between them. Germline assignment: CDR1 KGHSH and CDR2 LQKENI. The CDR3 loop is CASSPYNSPLHF. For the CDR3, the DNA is TGTGCCAGCTCACCCTATAATTCACCCCTCCACTTT.

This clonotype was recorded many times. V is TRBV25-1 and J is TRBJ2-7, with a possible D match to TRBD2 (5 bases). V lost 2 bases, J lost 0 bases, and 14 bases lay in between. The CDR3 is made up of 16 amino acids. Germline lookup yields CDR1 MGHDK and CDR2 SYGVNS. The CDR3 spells CASSENNPEGSYEQYF. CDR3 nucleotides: TGTGCCAGCAGTGAAAATAACCCCGAGGGCTCCTACGAGCAGTACTTC.

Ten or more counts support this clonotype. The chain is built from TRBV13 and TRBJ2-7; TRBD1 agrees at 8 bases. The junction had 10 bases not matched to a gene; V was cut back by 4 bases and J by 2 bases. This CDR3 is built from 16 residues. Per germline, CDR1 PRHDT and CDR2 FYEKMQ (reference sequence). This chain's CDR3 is CASSSRGGQGTYEQYF. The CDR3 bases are TGTGCCAGCAGCTCCCGGGGTGGACAGGGTACCTACGAGCAGTACTTC.

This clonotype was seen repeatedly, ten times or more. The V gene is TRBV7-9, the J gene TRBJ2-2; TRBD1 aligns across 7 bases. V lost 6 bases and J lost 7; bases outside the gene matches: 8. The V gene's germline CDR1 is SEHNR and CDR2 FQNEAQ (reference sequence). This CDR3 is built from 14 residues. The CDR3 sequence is CASRSTGVSGELFF. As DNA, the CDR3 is TGTGCCAGCAGGTCTACAGGGGTGAGCGGGGAGCTGTTTTTT.

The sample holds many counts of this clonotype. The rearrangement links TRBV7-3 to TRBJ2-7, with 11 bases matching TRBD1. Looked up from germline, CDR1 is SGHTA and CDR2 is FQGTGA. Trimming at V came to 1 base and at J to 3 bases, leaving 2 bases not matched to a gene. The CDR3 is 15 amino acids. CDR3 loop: CASSLRGTGGYEQYF. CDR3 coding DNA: TGTGCCAGCAGCTTAAGGGGGACAGGGGGCTACGAGCAGTACTTC.

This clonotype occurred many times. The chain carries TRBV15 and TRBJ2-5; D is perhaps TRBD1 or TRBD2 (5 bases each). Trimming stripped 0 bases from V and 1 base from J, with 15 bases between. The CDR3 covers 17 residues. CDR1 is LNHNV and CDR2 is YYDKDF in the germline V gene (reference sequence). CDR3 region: CATSRDSGPGGQETQYF. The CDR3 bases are TGTGCCACCAGCAGAGATTCGGGACCTGGGGGCCAAGAGACCCAGTACTTC.

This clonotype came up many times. CDR3 region: CASRGHLGGVEAFF. CDR3 nucleotides: TGTGCCAGCAGGGGACACCTCGGCGGGGTTGAAGCTTTCTTT. The V call is TRBV6-5, the J call TRBJ1-1; maybe TRBD1 (6 bases). CDR3 length equals 14 residues. Germline V CDR1 and CDR2: MNHEY, SVGAGI. The V gene lost 6 bases and the J gene lost 7 bases, with 18 bases spanning the gap.

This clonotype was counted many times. CDR3 sequence (DNA): TGTGCCAGCAGCTTCGTCTCTAGCGGGCCGAACACCGGGGAGCTGTTTTTT. Its protein product is CASSFVSSGPNTGELFF. This chain uses TRBV11-1 with TRBJ2-2; 8 nucleotides match TRBD2. With 3 bases clipped from V and 0 bases from J, the junction kept 6 bases outside the gene matches. This CDR3 region has 17 residues. The germline gives CDR1 SGHAT, CDR2 FQDESV (reference sequence). Supplemented by reference TRBV11-1 and TRBJ2-2, the full variable domain reads EAEVAQSPRYKITEKSQAVAFWCDPISGHATLYWYRQILGQGPELLVQFQDESVVDDSQLPKDRFSAERLKGVDSTLKIQPAELGDSAMYLCASSFVSSGPNTGELFFGEGSRLTVL.

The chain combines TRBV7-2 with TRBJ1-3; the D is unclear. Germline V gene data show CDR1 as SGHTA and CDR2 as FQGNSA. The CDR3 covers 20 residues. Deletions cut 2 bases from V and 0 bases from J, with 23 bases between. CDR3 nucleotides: TGTGCCAGCAGCTTATCAAGGCCTGGTGGGGTCTCCTACTCTGGAAACACCATATATTTT. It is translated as CASSLSRPGGVSYSGNTIYF.

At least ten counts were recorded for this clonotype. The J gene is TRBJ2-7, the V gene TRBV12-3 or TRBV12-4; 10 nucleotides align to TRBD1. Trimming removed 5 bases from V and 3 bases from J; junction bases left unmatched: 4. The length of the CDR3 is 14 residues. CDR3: CASSLRDRGYEQYF. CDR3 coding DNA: TGTGCCAGCAGTCTACGGGACAGGGGCTACGAGCAGTACTTC.

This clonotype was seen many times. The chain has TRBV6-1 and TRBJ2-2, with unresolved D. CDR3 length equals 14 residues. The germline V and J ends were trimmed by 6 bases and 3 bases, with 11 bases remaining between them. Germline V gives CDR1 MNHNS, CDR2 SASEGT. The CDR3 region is CASRTMVDTGELFF. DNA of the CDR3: TGTGCCAGCAGAACCATGGTAGACACCGGGGAGCTGTTTTTT.

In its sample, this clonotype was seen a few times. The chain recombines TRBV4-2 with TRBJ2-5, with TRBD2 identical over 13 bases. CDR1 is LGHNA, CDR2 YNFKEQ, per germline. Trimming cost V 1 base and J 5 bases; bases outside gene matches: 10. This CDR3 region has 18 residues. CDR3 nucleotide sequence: TGTGCCAGCAGCCAAGGAGTCCCGGGACTAGCGGGGAGGGAGACCCAGTACTTC. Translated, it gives CASSQGVPGLAGRETQYF.

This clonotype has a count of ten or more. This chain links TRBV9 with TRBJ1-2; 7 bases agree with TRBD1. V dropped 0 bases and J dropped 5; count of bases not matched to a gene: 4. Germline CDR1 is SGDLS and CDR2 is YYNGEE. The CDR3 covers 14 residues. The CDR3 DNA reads TGTGCCAGCAGCGTAGCTACAGGGGAATATGGCTACACCTTC. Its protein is CASSVATGEYGYTF.

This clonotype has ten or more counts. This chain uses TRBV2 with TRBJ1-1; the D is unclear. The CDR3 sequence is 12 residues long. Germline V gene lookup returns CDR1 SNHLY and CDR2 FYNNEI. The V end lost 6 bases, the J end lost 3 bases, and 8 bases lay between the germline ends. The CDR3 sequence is CASRRRDTEAFF. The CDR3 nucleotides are TGTGCCAGCAGAAGACGAGACACTGAAGCTTTCTTT. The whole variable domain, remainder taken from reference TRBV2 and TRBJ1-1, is EPEVTQTPSHQVTQMGQEVILRCVPISNHLYFYWYRQILGQKVEFLVSFYNNEISEKSEIFDDQFSVERPDGSNFTLKIRSTKLEDSAMYFCASRRRDTEAFFGQGTRLTVV.

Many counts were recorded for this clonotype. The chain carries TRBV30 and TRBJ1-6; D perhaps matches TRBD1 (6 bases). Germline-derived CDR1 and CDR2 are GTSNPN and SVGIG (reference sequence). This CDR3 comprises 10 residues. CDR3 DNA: TGTGCGGCAGGGGTTTCACCCCTCCACTTT. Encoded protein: CAAGVSPLHF.